A single sample is the source of the 20 T cell receptor beta chains below, sequenced in a study of tumor and adjacent non-tumor tissue in lung cancer. This sample's RNA came from whole unsorted tissue. The library came from three nested PCR rounds adapted from ARM-PCR protocols. TCRdb re-analysed the multiplex PCR reads in MiXCR, keeping a single row per CDR3 protein. The sample includes around 210,000 distinct CDR3 sequences, 60% to 85% of them seen just once. Sequencing was performed on lung tumor tissue. The receptor set was obtained from a man between 60 and 70 years old with non-small cell lung cancer.

Worth noting for this clonotype: The junction and the germline gene differ at one end; a read error may be behind it. The chain carries TRBV11-2 and TRBJ2-3; D is unclear. The germline V gene has CDR1 SGHAT and CDR2 FQNNGV. The CDR3 contains 14 residues. The CDR3 sequence: CTSSPDGSTDTQYF. Written as DNA, the CDR3 is TGTACCAGCAGCCCCGATGGGAGCACAGATACGCAGTATTTT.

As concerns this clonotype: This CDR3 fails to terminate in the conserved phenylalanine or tryptophan, so it likely reflects a read error. The chain is built from TRBV6-5 and TRBJ1-2; no clear D gene. The CDR3 runs 17 residues. Germline V CDR1 and CDR2: MNHEY, SVGAGI. V dropped 4 bases and J dropped 0 bases, with 18 bases sitting between them. The CDR3 loop reads CASSSPGRKATNYGYTY. As DNA, the CDR3 is TGTGCCAGCAGTTCACCTGGACGGAAAGCGACTAACTATGGCTACACCTAC.

As for this clonotype: One end of the junction is discordant with germline, which a read error may explain. The chain recombines TRBV20-1 with TRBJ1-1; D remains unclear. The length of the CDR3 is 12 residues. In germline, CDR1 is DFQATT, CDR2 SNEGSKA (reference sequence). The CDR3 here is CSARIPNTEASF. CDR3 nucleotides: TGCAGTGCTCGCATACCGAACACTGAAGCTTCCTTT.

For this clonotype: The junction departs from the called germline gene at one end, perhaps through a read error. The chain employs TRBV11-3 and TRBJ2-3, with TRBD2 matching 9 bases. There are 13 residues in the CDR3. The germline V gene has CDR1 SGHNT and CDR2 YENEEA. The CDR3 spells CTSILAGVDTQYF. The CDR3 DNA sequence: TGTACCAGCATATTAGCGGGGGTGGATACGCAGTATTTT.

Worth noting for this clonotype: A read error may produce the germline difference seen at one junction end. The gene calls are TRBV11-3 and TRBJ2-5, with 10 bases matching TRBD2. This CDR3 is built from 14 residues. CDR1 SGHNT and CDR2 YENEEA come from the germline V gene. CDR3 sequence: CASSPSGREEPQYF. The CDR3 nucleotides are TGTGCCAGCAGTCCTAGCGGGAGAGAAGAGCCCCAGTACTTC.

With respect to this clonotype: At one end, the junction sequence differs from germline, possibly due to a read error. The genes are TRBV29-1 and TRBJ1-2; 9 nucleotides match TRBD1. This CDR3 region has 14 residues. The germline V gene has CDR1 SQVTM and CDR2 ANQGSEA. The CDR3 sequence is CNVSVQQGAYGYTF. CDR3 DNA: TGCAACGTTTCGGTCCAACAGGGGGCCTATGGGTACACCTTC.

This clonotype was detected only a few times. The rearrangement joins TRBV20-1 to TRBJ1-2; unclear D gene. V lost 4 bases, J lost 4 bases, and 10 bases lay in between. Germline V gives CDR1 DFQATT, CDR2 SNEGSKA (reference sequence). The CDR3 contains 12 residues. For the CDR3, the DNA is TGCAGTGCTAAAGGAGGGCCCTATGGCTACACCTTC. Its translation is CSAKGGPYGYTF.

This clonotype was seen a single time. Here the CDR3 omits its conserved ending phenylalanine or tryptophan, so a read error is the likely source. The chain carries TRBV29-1 and TRBJ2-1, with D maybe TRBD1 (5 bases). Germline lookup yields CDR1 SQVTM and CDR2 ANQGSEA. The CDR3 has 12 residues. CDR3 protein: CGVSDSYNEQFL. In DNA, the CDR3 is TGCGGCGTTTCAGACAGTTACAATGAGCAGTTCCTC.

Remarks on this clonotype: A read error may produce the germline difference seen at one junction end. This sequence joins TRBV28 and TRBJ2-5; TRBD1 or TRBD2 may be the D gene (5 bases each). This CDR3 contains 14 residues. Germline CDR1 reads MDHEN; CDR2 reads SYDVKM. CDR3 region: CASTIDRLKEAQYF. The CDR3 coding sequence is TGTGCCAGCACTATAGACAGACTAAAAGAGGCCCAGTACTTC.

On this clonotype: One end of the junction fails to match germline, which may point to a read error. V and J are TRBV20-1 and TRBJ1-4; D uncertain. CDR3 size: 12 residues. Germline lookup yields CDR1 DFQATT and CDR2 SNEGSKA (reference sequence). The CDR3, as DNA: TGCAGTTTACGTCCGGGAAGCGAAAAACTCTTTTTT. Its protein is CSLRPGSEKLFF.

The V gene is TRBV6-1, the J gene TRBJ2-3, with a weak D call TRBD2 (6 bases). The V gene's germline CDR1 is MNHNS and CDR2 SASEGT. The CDR3 extends over 14 amino acids. The ends were cut back, 4 bases at V and 8 bases at J, with 16 bases in the middle. The CDR3 sequence is CASSGRWKGGTQYF. CDR3 DNA: TGTGCCAGCAGTGGTAGGTGGAAGGGAGGTACGCAGTATTTT.

On this clonotype itself: At one end the junction does not follow the germline gene, possibly because of a read error. The chain has TRBV20-1 and TRBJ1-5, with a possible D match to TRBD1 (5 bases). There are 16 residues in the CDR3. Germline CDR1 and CDR2: DFQATT and SNEGSKA (reference sequence). CDR3 sequence reads: CSARVSTGHSKQPQHF. The CDR3 DNA follows: TGCAGTGCTAGAGTTAGTACAGGCCATAGCAAACAGCCCCAGCATTTT.

Worth noting for this clonotype: A much larger clonotype is one base distant, so this may be a read error. V is TRBV29-1 and J is TRBJ2-1; 7 bases match TRBD1. CDR1 and CDR2 (germline): SQVTM, ANQGSEA. The CDR3 consists of 15 residues. The CDR3 DNA reads as TGCATCGTTGGTGAGGGGGCGGGTTTTTACAATGAGCAGTTCTTC. As protein: CIVGEGAGFYNEQFF.

The chain uses TRBV20-1 and TRBJ2-7, with D unclear. The CDR3 runs to 14 residues. V was cut by 0 bases and J by 3 bases, with 12 bases left in between. Germline V gene lookup returns CDR1 DFQATT and CDR2 SNEGSKA (reference sequence). CDR3 DNA sequence: TGCAGTGCTAGAGATCAAGTGTGGGTCTACGAGCAGTACTTC. This gives the protein CSARDQVWVYEQYF.

On this clonotype itself: A junction boundary mismatches the germline segment, possibly from a read error. The V gene is TRBV28, the J gene TRBJ2-3, with D perhaps matching TRBD1 (5 bases). CDR3 length equals 15 residues. Germline CDR1 MDHEN, CDR2 SYDVKM. CDR3 sequence: CAGSSTVSGVDTQYF. The CDR3 DNA reads as TGTGCCGGCAGTTCGACAGTGTCGGGTGTGGATACGCAGTATTTT.

About this clonotype itself: This may come from a read error, since a much larger clone is one base off. This chain uses TRBV29-1 with TRBJ2-1; no reliable D call. Deletions cut 2 bases from V and 10 bases from J, with 9 bases between. The CDR3 contains 11 residues. CDR1 is SQVTM and CDR2 is ANQGSEA in the germline V gene. This CDR3 reads CSVETSLEQFF. The DNA of the CDR3 is TGCAGCGTTGAAACAAGTTTGGAGCAGTTCTTC.

This clonotype has only one observation. A read error may produce the germline difference seen at one junction end. The gene calls are TRBV6-6 and TRBJ2-7; possibly TRBD2 for D (6 bases). This CDR3 has 15 amino acids. Germline V gene data show CDR1 as MNHNY and CDR2 as SVGAGI (reference sequence). The CDR3 sequence: CACSYSGRGSYEQYF. CDR3 sequence (DNA): TGTGCCTGCAGTTACTCGGGGCGGGGTTCCTACGAGCAGTACTTC.

This clonotype appeared once. Just one base apart from a much larger clone, this may be a read error. This chain joins TRBV28 and TRBJ1-2, with 7 nucleotides matching TRBD1. After removal of 7 bases from V and 4 bases from J, the junction contained 6 bases not matched to a gene. The germline V gene encodes CDR1 MDHEN and CDR2 SYDVKM. The CDR3 totals 13 residues. CDR3 in amino acids: CASTYRDSYGYTF. The CDR3 region has the DNA TGTGCCAGCACTTACCGGGACAGCTATGGCTACACCTTC.

This clonotype occurred a few times. Since a much larger clone is just one base distant, this may be a read error. The gene calls are TRBV29-1 and TRBJ1-2; 11 nucleotides line up with TRBD1. The trim removed 6 bases at V and 10 bases at J, leaving 10 bases unmatched. Germline V gene sequence: CDR1 SQVTM, CDR2 ANQGSEA. This CDR3 has 13 residues. In nucleotides, the CDR3 is TGCAGCGTACTCGGGACAGGGGGTACGGACTACACCTTC. Encoded protein: CSVLGTGGTDYTF.

Worth noting for this clonotype: A much larger clone is a single base away; this may be a read error. The genes are TRBV6-6 and TRBJ1-2; 9 nucleotides match TRBD1. Germline lookup yields CDR1 MNHNY and CDR2 SVGAGI (reference sequence). CDR3 length: 13 amino acids. CDR3 region: CASSKQGAYDYTF. DNA for the CDR3: TGTGCCAGCAGTAAACAGGGGGCCTATGACTACACCTTC.